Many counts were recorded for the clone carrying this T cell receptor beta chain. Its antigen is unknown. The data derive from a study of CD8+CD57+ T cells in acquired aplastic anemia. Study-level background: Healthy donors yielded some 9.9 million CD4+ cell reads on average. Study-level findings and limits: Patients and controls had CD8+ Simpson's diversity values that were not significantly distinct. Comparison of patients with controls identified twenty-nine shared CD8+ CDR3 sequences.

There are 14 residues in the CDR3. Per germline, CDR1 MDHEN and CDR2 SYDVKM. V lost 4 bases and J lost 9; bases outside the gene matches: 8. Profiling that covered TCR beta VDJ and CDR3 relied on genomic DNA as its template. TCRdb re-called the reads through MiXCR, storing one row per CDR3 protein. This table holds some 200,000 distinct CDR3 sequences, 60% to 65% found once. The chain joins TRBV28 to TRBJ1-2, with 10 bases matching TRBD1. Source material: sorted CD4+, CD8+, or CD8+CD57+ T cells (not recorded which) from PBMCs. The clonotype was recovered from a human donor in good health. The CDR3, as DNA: TGTGCCAGCAGTTCCCGTCGGACAGGGGGAAGCTACACCTTC. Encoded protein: CASSSRRTGGSYTF.